Sequencing of this T cell receptor (beta chain) was carried out in a study of blood T cells in healthy people across ages. A sample-barcoded 5' primer and a J-beta primer mix were used in a second PCR of about 7 to 11 cycles. TCRdb ran MiXCR on the 5' RACE reads and lists one entry per CDR3 protein. The profile shows hundreds of thousands of distinct CDR3 sequences, roughly half of them singletons. Germline CDR1 is MNHNY and CDR2 is SVGAGI (reference sequence). The length of the CDR3 is 11 residues. V lost 3 bases and J lost 7, with 7 bases in between. Sequenced material: blood. The chain joins TRBV6-6 to TRBJ2-7; D is unresolved. The sequence was collected from an elderly woman in good health. The CDR3 DNA reads as TGTGCCAGCAGTTATCAAGGGGAGCAGTACTTC. Translating it yields CASSYQGEQYF.